Below are 7 T cell receptor beta chains sequenced from a single sample in a study of blood T cell repertoires in COVID-19. The table came from immunoSEQ multiplex PCR; TCRdb's copy has only in-frame clones and leaves some out. The data hold 110,000 or so clones, with 60% to 85% observed a single time. Sequenced: peripheral blood. These receptors came from a man aged 70 or older with acute or convalescent COVID-19.

The rearrangement links TRBV28 to TRBJ1-1; D is possibly TRBD1 (5 bases). The CDR3 is 11 amino acids. V was cut by 3 bases and J by 11 bases, with 10 bases left in between. Germline values: CDR1 MDHEN, CDR2 SYDVKM. The CDR3 protein is CASSLGRRAFF. The DNA of the CDR3 is TGTGCCAGCAGTTTGGGGCGTAGGGCTTTCTTT.

The chain links TRBV30 to TRBJ1-2; D is ambiguous. The V gene lost 0 bases and the J gene lost 4 bases, with 18 bases spanning the gap. Germline V CDR1 and CDR2: GTSNPN, SVGIG (reference sequence). CDR3 length: 16 amino acids. The CDR3 DNA reads TGTGCCTGGAGTGTCGACTCTACAAGGCGTTTCTATGGCTACACCTTC. Residues: CAWSVDSTRRFYGYTF. Looking up the rest from reference TRBV30 and TRBJ1-2 gives the full variable domain: SQTIHQWPATLVQPVGSPLSLECTVEGTSNPNLYWYRQAAGRGLQLLFYSVGIGQISSEVPQNLSASRPQDRQFILSSKKLLLSDSGFYLCAWSVDSTRRFYGYTFGSGTRLTVV.

In this sample, this clone turned up many times. The chain combines TRBV7-9 with TRBJ2-5, with TRBD1 matching over 8 bases. The trim removed 0 bases at V and 5 bases at J, leaving 11 bases unmatched. The CDR3 is made up of 17 amino acids. CDR1 and CDR2 from the germline V gene are SEHNR and FQNEAQ (reference sequence). The CDR3 DNA follows: TGTGCCAGCAGCTTAGCGCGAAATTCAGGGGGCGCGGAGACCCAGTACTTC. Residues: CASSLARNSGGAETQYF.

The chain employs TRBV6-2 or TRBV6-3 and TRBJ1-5; tentatively, D is TRBD1 (6 bases). V lost 4 bases, J lost 6 bases, and 19 bases lay in between. CDR1 and CDR2 from the germline V gene are MNHEY and SVGEGT. The CDR3 covers 16 residues. This CDR3 reads CASSSTIRTALQPQHF. The CDR3 nucleotides read TGTGCCAGCAGTTCGACGATTCGGACAGCGCTTCAGCCCCAGCATTTT.

The rearrangement uses TRBV24-1 and TRBJ2-1; 9 bases match TRBD1. Unmatched junction bases numbered 5, after V lost 5 bases and J lost 4 bases. There are 15 residues in the CDR3. Germline-derived CDR1 and CDR2 are KGHDR and SFDVKD. DNA of the CDR3: TGTGCCACCAGTGGGTGGACAGGGGTATACAATGAGCAGTTCTTC. This encodes CATSGWTGVYNEQFF.

The chain employs TRBV6-4 and TRBJ2-1; TRBD2 aligns across 10 bases. Germline assignment: CDR1 MRHNA and CDR2 SNTAGT. The length of the CDR3 is 15 residues. Losses at the gene ends were 5 bases for V and 8 bases for J; bases not matched to a gene: 9. The CDR3 spells CASSPRTSGTHEQFF. The CDR3 coding sequence is TGTGCCAGCAGTCCTAGGACTAGCGGTACCCATGAGCAGTTCTTC.

This chain connects TRBV4-2 to TRBJ1-4; D unclear. The CDR3 length is 20 residues. Germline CDR1 LGHNA, CDR2 YNFKEQ. The V end was cut by 1 base, the J end by 2 bases, with 23 bases between. The CDR3 DNA follows: TGTGCCAGCAGCCAAGTCAAATTGGCGTGGAGCAGCCTTACTAATGAAAAACTGTTTTTT. It translates to CASSQVKLAWSSLTNEKLFF.